A single sample is the source of the 27 T cell receptor beta chains below, sequenced in a study of blood T cell repertoires in COVID-19. The data were produced by immunoSEQ multiplex PCR, yet TCRdb's version contains in-frame clones alone and is incomplete. The data show 250,000 or so clones, about 89% seen once. Sequencing used peripheral blood. The receptors derive from a woman aged 40-49 years who had recovered from COVID-19.

The chain links TRBV5-1 to TRBJ2-1, with 10 positions matching TRBD1. Germline V lookup: CDR1 SGHRS, CDR2 YFSETQ. The junction had 6 bases not matched to a gene; V was cut back by 4 bases and J by 8 bases. The CDR3 has 14 amino acids. The DNA for the CDR3 is TGCGCCAGCAGCCGACAGGGGGCAGGGTATGAGCAGTTCTTC. It yields the protein CASSRQGAGYEQFF.

This rearrangement joins TRBV10-3 to TRBJ1-1; D call uncertain. This CDR3 has 13 amino acids. Per the germline V gene, CDR1 is ENHRY and CDR2 is SYGVKD. The germline V and J ends were trimmed by 3 bases and 6 bases, with 11 bases remaining between them. The CDR3 coding sequence is TGTGCCATCAGTGATACTTCGGTGGCTGAAGCTTTCTTT. Its protein product is CAISDTSVAEAFF.

The CDR3 region is CASSLDSGGGGYTF. Here the CDR3 DNA reads TGTGCCAGCAGCTTAGATTCAGGGGGCGGTGGCTACACCTTC. The J gene is TRBJ1-2, the V gene TRBV7-6; TRBD1 agrees at 8 bases. The V segment lost 1 base and the J segment 7 bases; nucleotides outside the gene matches: 5. CDR1 is SGHVS, CDR2 FNYEAQ, per germline. The CDR3 is made up of 14 amino acids.

The rearrangement joins TRBV18 to TRBJ1-2; the match to TRBD1 covers 9 bases. This CDR3 is 16 amino acids long. Looked up from germline, CDR1 is KGHSH and CDR2 is LQKENI. After removal of 3 bases from V and 4 bases from J, the junction contained 9 bases not matched to a gene. The CDR3 region is CASSPVSGQGTYGYTF. CDR3 nucleotide sequence: TGTGCCAGCTCACCGGTCTCGGGACAGGGTACCTATGGCTACACCTTC.

The count of this clone is one. The J gene is TRBJ2-3, the V gene TRBV6-5, with D uncertain. Germline values: CDR1 MNHEY, CDR2 SVGAGI. Trimming took 5 bases from V and 6 from J, leaving 12 bases between them. CDR3 size: 13 residues. CDR3 in amino acids: CASSRVLEDTQYF. Written as DNA, the CDR3 is TGTGCCAGCAGTCGGGTCCTGGAGGATACGCAGTATTTT.

The chain's CDR3 is CASSVAFGGNTGELFF. Here the CDR3 DNA reads TGTGCCAGCAGCGTAGCTTTTGGGGGCAACACCGGGGAGCTGTTTTTT. This chain joins TRBV9 and TRBJ2-2, with TRBD1 as a possible D gene (6 bases). Germline V gene lookup returns CDR1 SGDLS and CDR2 YYNGEE. V was pared by 0 bases and J by 2 bases, with 11 bases between. The CDR3 has 16 amino acids.

As regards this clone: A read error may account for a junction end that differs from germline. The J gene is TRBJ1-2, the V gene TRBV6-1; possible D gene TRBD1, 6 bases. CDR1 MNHNS and CDR2 SASEGT come from the germline V gene. The CDR3 is 12 residues long. The CDR3 DNA sequence: TGTGTCAGCAACGCGGGGGCCTATGGCTACACCTTC. Amino acid sequence: CVSNAGAYGYTF.

The chain couples TRBV7-6 to TRBJ2-7, with D possibly being TRBD1 (6 bases). V was trimmed by 5 bases and J by 3 bases, leaving 17 bases between them. The length of the CDR3 is 15 residues. Germline values: CDR1 SGHVS, CDR2 FNYEAQ. CDR3 nucleotides: TGTGCCAGCAGCCCATGGACAGAAGGTCGCTACGAGCAGTACTTC. This encodes CASSPWTEGRYEQYF.

The V and J genes are TRBV5-4 and TRBJ1-1; 12 bases map to TRBD1. The length of the CDR3 is 16 residues. Germline lookup yields CDR1 SGHNT and CDR2 YYREEE (reference sequence). Trimming cost V 3 bases and J 3 bases; bases outside gene matches: 6. The CDR3: CASSSRDRGHHTEAFF. CDR3 bases: TGTGCCAGCAGCTCCCGGGACAGGGGGCATCACACTGAAGCTTTCTTT.

This clone has a single count. The rearrangement links TRBV7-6 to TRBJ2-3; D possibly corresponds to TRBD1 (7 bases). The CDR3 consists of 16 residues. Germline V gives CDR1 SGHVS, CDR2 FNYEAQ. The V and J ends lost 2 bases and 6 bases respectively, with 18 bases between them. CDR3: CASSLQTGRPSDTQYF. Here the CDR3 DNA reads TGTGCCAGCAGCTTACAGACAGGGAGGCCGTCGGATACGCAGTATTTT.

CDR3 sequence: CASSLEGHPSSEQFF. The DNA for the CDR3 is TGCGCCAGCAGCTTGGAGGGACACCCAAGCAGTGAGCAGTTCTTC. This chain uses TRBV5-1 with TRBJ2-1; D possibly corresponds to TRBD1 (6 bases). Trimming left V 0 bases short and J 9 bases short, with 16 bases between. This CDR3 is 15 amino acids long. Per germline, CDR1 SGHRS and CDR2 YFSETQ.

This chain joins TRBV13 and TRBJ1-1; D is possibly TRBD1 (6 bases). The germline V gene has CDR1 PRHDT and CDR2 FYEKMQ (reference sequence). With 4 bases removed from V and 6 bases from J, the gap between germline ends came to 15 bases. The CDR3 spans 14 residues. The CDR3 region has the DNA TGTGCCAGCAGCTCAACAGGGTATGACGCTGAAGCTTTCTTT. It is translated as CASSSTGYDAEAFF. Full variable domain (remainder filled in from reference TRBV13 and TRBJ1-1): AAGVIQSPRHLIKEKRETATLKCYPIPRHDTVYWYQQGPGQDPQFLISFYEKMQSDKGSIPDRFSAQQFSDYHSELNMSSLELGDSALYFCASSSTGYDAEAFFGQGTRLTVV.

This clone was seen only a few times. The chain uses TRBV11-2 and TRBJ2-3; the match to TRBD2 covers 9 bases. CDR3 length equals 16 residues. The germline gives CDR1 SGHAT, CDR2 FQNNGV. With V trimmed by 6 bases and J by 1 base, 8 bases remained unmatched. The CDR3 is CASSSPERGGTDTQYF. The CDR3 nucleotides are TGTGCCAGCAGTTCACCAGAGCGGGGGGGCACAGATACGCAGTATTTT.

The CDR3 reads CASSSGTSGGYEQYF. The DNA for the CDR3 is TGCGCCAGCAGCTCCGGGACTAGCGGGGGCTACGAGCAGTACTTC. The chain has TRBV5-1 and TRBJ2-7; TRBD2 aligns across 14 bases. Germline loops: CDR1 SGHRS, CDR2 YFSETQ. The J segment lost 3 bases and the V segment lost 3 bases, leaving 2 bases of the junction unmatched. This CDR3 is 15 amino acids long.

The chain couples TRBV28 to TRBJ1-5; TRBD1 matches at 8 bases. CDR1 and CDR2 (germline): MDHEN, SYDVKM. The CDR3 loop spans 13 amino acids. J gave up 5 bases and V 7 bases, and 4 bases lay outside the gene matches. The DNA for the CDR3 is TGTGCCAGCACCTTACAGGGGGATCAGCCCCAGCATTTT. Its protein product is CASTLQGDQPQHF.

The gene calls are TRBV5-1 and TRBJ2-5; 10 bases match TRBD2. Looked up from germline, CDR1 is SGHRS and CDR2 is YFSETQ. CDR3 length: 16 residues. The V and J ends lost 2 bases and 3 bases, in that order; junction bases with no gene match: 7. CDR3 residues: CASSFGGLAGEETQYF. For the CDR3, the DNA is TGCGCCAGCAGCTTCGGTGGGCTAGCGGGGGAAGAGACCCAGTACTTC.

The J gene is TRBJ1-1, the V gene TRBV5-6, with TRBD1 matching over 7 bases. CDR1 and CDR2 (germline): SGHDT, YYEEEE. The CDR3 spans 16 residues. Losses at the gene ends were 2 bases for V and 3 bases for J; bases not matched to a gene: 10. CDR3 amino acids: CASSFTPGGKDTEAFF. The CDR3 DNA sequence: TGTGCCAGCAGCTTTACACCAGGGGGAAAAGACACTGAAGCTTTCTTT.

J is TRBJ2-2 and V is TRBV7-2, with no clear D. The V gene's germline CDR1 is SGHTA and CDR2 FQGNSA. This CDR3 is built from 16 residues. V lost 1 base and J lost 0, with 9 bases in between. The CDR3 region is CASSLELTANTGELFF. Written as DNA, the CDR3 is TGTGCCAGCAGCTTAGAACTTACGGCGAACACCGGGGAGCTGTTTTTT.

V is TRBV6-5 and J is TRBJ2-3; D not resolved. Deletions cut 5 bases from V and 2 bases from J, with 5 bases between. From germline, CDR1 is MNHEY and CDR2 SVGAGI. This CDR3 is 12 amino acids long. The CDR3 is CASSPDTDTQYF. Written as DNA, the CDR3 is TGTGCCAGCAGTCCAGACACAGATACGCAGTATTTT.

The rearrangement links TRBV4-3 to TRBJ2-7; a weak D match, TRBD1 (6 bases). Germline values: CDR1 LGHNA, CDR2 YSLEER. This CDR3 spans 17 amino acids. Trimming took off 0 bases at V and 2 bases at J, with 17 bases between the two ends. The CDR3 here is CASSQDGVRGTPYEQYF. CDR3 DNA: TGCGCCAGCAGCCAAGATGGGGTGAGGGGGACACCCTACGAGCAGTACTTC.

CDR3 residues: CASSPRVVKSGYTF. CDR3 in DNA: TGCGCCAGCAGCCCCCGAGTCGTAAAAAGTGGCTACACCTTC. The J gene is TRBJ1-2, the V gene TRBV5-1; unclear D gene. This CDR3 has 14 amino acids. The V end lost 4 bases, the J end lost 7 bases, and 17 bases lay between the germline ends. Germline CDR1 and CDR2: SGHRS and YFSETQ. Supplemented by reference TRBV5-1 and TRBJ1-2, the full variable domain reads KAGVTQTPRYLIKTRGQQVTLSCSPISGHRSVSWYQQTPGQGLQFLFEYFSETQRNKGNFPGRFSGRQFSNSRSEMNVSTLELGDSALYLCASSPRVVKSGYTFGSGTRLTVV.

The CDR3 sequence is CAWGDYGYTF. Here the CDR3 DNA reads TGTGCTTGGGGGGACTATGGCTACACCTTC. The V and J genes are TRBV7-9 and TRBJ1-2; tentatively, D is TRBD1 (5 bases). This CDR3 region has 10 residues. CDR1 is SEHNR, CDR2 FQNEAQ, per germline (reference sequence).

The rearrangement links TRBV7-2 to TRBJ2-5, with TRBD2 matching 8 bases. The CDR3 sequence is 19 residues long. Germline loops: CDR1 SGHTA, CDR2 FQGNSA. The trim removed 8 bases at V and 1 base at J, leaving 21 bases unmatched. CDR3 sequence reads: CASGTKRGPLRVPQETQYF. The CDR3, as DNA: TGTGCCAGCGGGACTAAGCGGGGGCCCCTACGAGTACCCCAAGAGACCCAGTACTTC.

This clone was detected a few times. This chain connects TRBV10-3 to TRBJ2-3; 9 nucleotides agree with TRBD1. The trim removed 4 bases at V and 3 bases at J, leaving 11 bases unmatched. Germline V lookup: CDR1 ENHRY, CDR2 SYGVKD. The length of the CDR3 is 17 residues. CDR3 protein: CAISGWDRDTTTDTQYF. The CDR3 coding sequence is TGTGCCATCAGTGGGTGGGACAGGGATACGACTACAGATACGCAGTATTTT.

This sequence joins TRBV5-1 and TRBJ1-1; 9 positions agree with TRBD1. Germline lookup yields CDR1 SGHRS and CDR2 YFSETQ. The CDR3 length is 14 residues. The V gene end was trimmed by 4 bases and the J gene end by 5 bases; junction bases not matched to a gene: 6. This CDR3 reads CASSPDRGETEAFF. CDR3 in DNA: TGCGCCAGCAGCCCCGACAGGGGGGAAACTGAAGCTTTCTTT.

In its sample, this clone was seen many times. The same CDR3 also results from other DNA sequences found in this sample. The chain combines TRBV5-1 with TRBJ1-1; tentative D call: TRBD1 (5 bases). This CDR3 contains 14 residues. V was pared by 0 bases and J by 0 bases, with 6 bases between. The germline V gene encodes CDR1 SGHRS and CDR2 YFSETQ. The chain's CDR3 is CASSLAGMNTEAFF. For the CDR3, the DNA is TGCGCCAGCAGCTTGGCAGGGATGAACACTGAAGCTTTCTTT.

This rearrangement joins TRBV7-9 to TRBJ1-1; no reliable D call. The CDR3 has 12 amino acids. The V and J ends lost 2 bases and 8 bases respectively, with 9 bases between them. CDR1 SEHNR and CDR2 FQNEAQ come from the germline V gene (reference sequence). CDR3 amino acids: CASSLLGREAFF. In DNA, the CDR3 is TGTGCCAGCAGCTTACTTGGCAGAGAAGCTTTCTTT. Variable domain in full (rest from reference TRBV7-9 and TRBJ1-1): DTGVSQNPRHKITKRGQNVTFRCDPISEHNRLYWYRQTLGQGPEFLTYFQNEAQLEKSRLLSDRFSAERPKGSFSTLEIQRTEQGDSAMYLCASSLLGREAFFGQGTRLTVV.